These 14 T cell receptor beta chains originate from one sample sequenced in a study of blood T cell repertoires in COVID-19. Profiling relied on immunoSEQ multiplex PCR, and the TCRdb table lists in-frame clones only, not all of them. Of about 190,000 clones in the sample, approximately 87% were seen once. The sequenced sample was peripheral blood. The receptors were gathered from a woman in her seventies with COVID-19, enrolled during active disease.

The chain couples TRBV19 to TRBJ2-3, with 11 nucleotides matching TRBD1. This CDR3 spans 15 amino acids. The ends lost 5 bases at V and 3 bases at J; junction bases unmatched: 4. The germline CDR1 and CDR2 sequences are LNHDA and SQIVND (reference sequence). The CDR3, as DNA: TGTGCCAGTAGTGGCGGGACAGGGGGAACAGATACGCAGTATTTT. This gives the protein CASSGGTGGTDTQYF.

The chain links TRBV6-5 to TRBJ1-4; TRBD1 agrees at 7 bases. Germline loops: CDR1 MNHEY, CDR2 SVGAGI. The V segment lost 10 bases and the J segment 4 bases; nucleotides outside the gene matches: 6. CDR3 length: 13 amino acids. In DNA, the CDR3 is TGTGCCACCCGACAGGGTAGTAATGAAAAACTGTTTTTT. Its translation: CATRQGSNEKLFF.

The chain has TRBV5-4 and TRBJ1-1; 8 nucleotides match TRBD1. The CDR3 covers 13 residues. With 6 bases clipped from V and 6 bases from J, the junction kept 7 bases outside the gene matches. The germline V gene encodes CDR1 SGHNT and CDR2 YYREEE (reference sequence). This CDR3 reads CASNLRGQAEAFF. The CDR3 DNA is TGTGCCAGCAACCTCAGGGGGCAGGCTGAAGCTTTCTTT.

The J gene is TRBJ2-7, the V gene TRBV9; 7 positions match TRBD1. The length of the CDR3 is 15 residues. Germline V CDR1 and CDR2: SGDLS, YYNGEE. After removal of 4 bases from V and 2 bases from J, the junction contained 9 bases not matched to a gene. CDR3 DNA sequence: TGTGCCAGCAGCATCGGGACAGCGACTACCTACGAGCAGTACTTC. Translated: CASSIGTATTYEQYF.

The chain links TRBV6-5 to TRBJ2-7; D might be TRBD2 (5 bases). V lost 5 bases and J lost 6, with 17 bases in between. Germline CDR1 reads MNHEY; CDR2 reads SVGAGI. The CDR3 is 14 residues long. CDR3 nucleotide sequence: TGTGCCAGCAGTACAAGACGGGGTCGGGGCGAGCAGTACTTC. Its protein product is CASSTRRGRGEQYF.

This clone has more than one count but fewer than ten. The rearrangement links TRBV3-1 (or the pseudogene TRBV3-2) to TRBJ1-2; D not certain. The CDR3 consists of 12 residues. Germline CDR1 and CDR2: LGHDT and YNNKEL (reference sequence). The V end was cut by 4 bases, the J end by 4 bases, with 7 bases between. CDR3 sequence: CASSRRSYGYTF. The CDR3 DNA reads TGTGCCAGCAGCCGTCGGAGCTATGGCTACACCTTC.

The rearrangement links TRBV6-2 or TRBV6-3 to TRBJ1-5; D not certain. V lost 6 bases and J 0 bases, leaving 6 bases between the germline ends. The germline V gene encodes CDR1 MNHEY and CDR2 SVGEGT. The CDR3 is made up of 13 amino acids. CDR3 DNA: TGTGCCAGCAGCATCGTTAGCAATCAGCCCCAGCATTTT. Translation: CASSIVSNQPQHF.

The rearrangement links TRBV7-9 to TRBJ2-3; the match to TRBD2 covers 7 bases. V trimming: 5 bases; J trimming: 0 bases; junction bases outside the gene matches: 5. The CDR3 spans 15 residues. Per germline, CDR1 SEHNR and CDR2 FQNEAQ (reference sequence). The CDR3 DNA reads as TGTGCCAGCAGCCGCCGGGACTACAGCACAGATACGCAGTATTTT. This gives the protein CASSRRDYSTDTQYF.

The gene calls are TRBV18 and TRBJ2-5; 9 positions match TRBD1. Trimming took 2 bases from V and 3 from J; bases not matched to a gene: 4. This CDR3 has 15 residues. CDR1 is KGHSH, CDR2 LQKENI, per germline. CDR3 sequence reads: CASSPGGTGKETQYF. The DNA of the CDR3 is TGTGCCAGCTCACCAGGGGGGACAGGGAAAGAGACCCAGTACTTC. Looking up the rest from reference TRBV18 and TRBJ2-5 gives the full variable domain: NAGVMQNPRHLVRRRGQEARLRCSPMKGHSHVYWYRQLPEEGLKFMVYLQKENIIDESGMPKERFSAEFPKEGPSILRIQQVVRGDSAAYFCASSPGGTGKETQYFGPGTRLLVL.

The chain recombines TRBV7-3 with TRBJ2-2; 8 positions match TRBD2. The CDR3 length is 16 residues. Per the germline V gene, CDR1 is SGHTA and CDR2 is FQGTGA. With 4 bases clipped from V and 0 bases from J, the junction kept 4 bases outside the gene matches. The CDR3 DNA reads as TGTGCCAGCAGCTCCCGAGCGGGAGCGAACACCGGGGAGCTGTTTTTT. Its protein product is CASSSRAGANTGELFF.

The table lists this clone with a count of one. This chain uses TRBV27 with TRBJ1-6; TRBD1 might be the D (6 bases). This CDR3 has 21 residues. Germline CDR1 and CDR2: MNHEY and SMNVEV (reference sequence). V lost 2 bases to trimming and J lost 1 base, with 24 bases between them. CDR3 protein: CASSLRGAGRGRGSYNSPLHF. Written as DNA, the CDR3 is TGTGCCAGCAGTTTACGGGGGGCGGGTCGGGGCCGAGGGTCCTATAATTCACCCCTCCACTTT.

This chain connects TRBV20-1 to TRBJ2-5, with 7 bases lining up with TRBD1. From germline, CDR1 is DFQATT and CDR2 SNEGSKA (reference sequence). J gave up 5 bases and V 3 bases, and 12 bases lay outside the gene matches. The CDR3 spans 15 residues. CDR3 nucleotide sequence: TGCAGTGCTAGTGGGGCAGGGGGAAAATCCGAGACCCAGTACTTC. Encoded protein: CSASGAGGKSETQYF.

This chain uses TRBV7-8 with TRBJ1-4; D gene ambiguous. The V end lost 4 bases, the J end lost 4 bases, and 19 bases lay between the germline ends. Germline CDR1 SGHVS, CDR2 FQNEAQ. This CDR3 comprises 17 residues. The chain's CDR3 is CASSSRRTGVDNEKLFF. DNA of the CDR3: TGTGCCAGCAGCTCCCGTCGGACCGGGGTAGATAATGAAAAACTGTTTTTT.

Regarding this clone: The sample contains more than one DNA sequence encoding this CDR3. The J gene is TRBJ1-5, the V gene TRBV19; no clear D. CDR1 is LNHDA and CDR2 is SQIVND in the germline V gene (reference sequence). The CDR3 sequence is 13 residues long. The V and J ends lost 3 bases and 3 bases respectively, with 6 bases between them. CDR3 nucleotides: TGTGCCAGTAGTATTGAGATCAATCAGCCCCAGCATTTT. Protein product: CASSIEINQPQHF.